A selection of T cell receptor beta chains follows, all from one sample in a study of blood T cell repertoires in COVID-19. Produced via immunoSEQ multiplex PCR; TCRdb's table is partial and in-frame only. The sample carries over 200,000 clones, 70% to 90% recorded once. Sequencing was performed on peripheral blood. These receptors were taken from a woman between 18 and 29 years old who had recovered from COVID-19. CDR3s leave out the opening cysteine and the closing phenylalanine or tryptophan.

j_gene	v_gene	CDR3aa
TRBJ2-1	TRBV11-3	ASSLEGRVVVRPPPNEQF
TRBJ2-3	TRBV11-2	ASSSAGRATDTQY
TRBJ1-1	TRBV15	ATSRDSFNTEAF
TRBJ2-1	TRBV14	ASSQGSRFGLDRNEQF
TRBJ1-5	TRBV29-1	SVWDSQDQPQH
TRBJ2-1	TRBV6-1	ASSETPKTSYEQF
TRBJ2-1	TRBV4-2	ASSQEGLAGVYNEQF
TRBJ2-1	TRBV7-6	ASSASTSGRQKAYNEQF
TRBJ2-1	TRBV3-1/TRBV3-2	ASSLLSGANDNEQF
TRBJ1-1	TRBV27	ASSLKSDTEAF
TRBJ1-2	TRBV19	ASKPTGNKYGYT
TRBJ2-7	TRBV5-1	ASSPGTSGYEQY
TRBJ2-7	TRBV4-3	ASSQDRYSSYEQY
TRBJ2-6	TRBV27	ATRGFYGPRRSGANVLT
TRBJ1-2	TRBV6-5	ASRYLGQNYGYT
TRBJ2-7	TRBV4-1	ASSSRPGQGYEQY
TRBJ1-1	TRBV30	AWSGTGTGGIAEAF
TRBJ1-4	TRBV13	ASRRDRGTEKLF
TRBJ1-5	TRBV2	ASRGTGNQPQH
TRBJ2-1	TRBV5-1	ASSRAEGGFSYNEQF
TRBJ2-3	TRBV13	ASSPLPLAGGPRDTQY
TRBJ1-3	TRBV5-1	ASSADSGNTIY
TRBJ1-3	TRBV9	ASSVGLEDTIY
TRBJ2-7	TRBV19	ASSPGWAHEQY
TRBJ1-5	TRBV30	AWSRLGTVNQPQH
TRBJ1-3	TRBV19	ASSPIVMSGNTIY
TRBJ1-2	TRBV30	AWVRYGPGGEAGYT
TRBJ2-3	TRBV27	ASSYGGGPVDTQY
TRBJ2-1	TRBV11-3	ASSLAAPYNEQF
TRBJ1-1	TRBV20-1	SATDREAAF
TRBJ1-6	TRBV19	ASSIETAFSTPLH
TRBJ2-1	TRBV29-1	SGSGGMQQF
TRBJ2-1	TRBV5-4	ASSFVGSYNEQF
TRBJ2-3	TRBV20-1	SASAVKDTQY
TRBJ1-4	TRBV12-3/TRBV12-4	ASSFGQGAF
TRBJ1-1	TRBV29-1	SGVGAGMNTEAF
TRBJ2-3	TRBV2	ASSEGGRATDTQY
TRBJ2-5	TRBV5-1	ASSLAVSLETQY
TRBJ1-2	TRBV3-1/TRBV3-2	ASSQVPNRENYGYT
TRBJ2-1	TRBV4-1	ASAAILAVVFDEQF
TRBJ2-1	TRBV12-5	ASGSGQATNEQF
TRBJ2-1	TRBV6-2/TRBV6-3	ASSYEGYNEQF
TRBJ1-1	TRBV7-2	ASSLALGQGNTEAF
TRBJ2-5	TRBV7-9	ASSRRETQY
TRBJ1-1	TRBV5-6	ASSFGGETEAF
TRBJ2-1	TRBV6-5	ASSRQANEQF
TRBJ1-3	TRBV9	ASSLTGGAGGNTIY
TRBJ2-7	TRBV19	ASSISRDNEQY
TRBJ2-7	TRBV25-1	ASSEPTRDYEQY
TRBJ2-1	TRBV11-1	ATGLAGVDPGDEQF
TRBJ2-7	TRBV30	ASGGEAYEQY
TRBJ2-2	TRBV11-1	ASSLRQGAHTGELF
TRBJ1-2	TRBV27	ASSRREGGYT
TRBJ2-7	TRBV18	ASSPPIHTSSYEQY
TRBJ1-6	TRBV25-1	ASSEYGGSYNSPLH
TRBJ1-1	TRBV29-1	SVAGGASLFLNTEAF
TRBJ1-1	TRBV9	ASSVGGLGQGPNTEAF
TRBJ2-7	TRBV7-9	ASVSGGVTGVREQY